This T cell receptor (beta chain) comes out of a study of response to subunit inactivated influenza vaccine. Germline CDR1 MNHEY, CDR2 SVGAGI. This CDR3 spans 17 amino acids. V lost 0 bases, J lost 0 bases, and 15 bases lay in between. TCRdb reanalysed the RT-PCR reads using MiXCR and keeps one entry per CDR3 protein. Among hundreds of thousands of distinct CDR3 sequences listed, roughly 13% were seen once. The TCR comes from a man aged 45 to 65 who received an inactivated influenza vaccine. Specimen: PBMCs from blood, collected approximately 15 days before vaccination. The chain uses TRBV6-5 and TRBJ2-7; the D gene is possibly TRBD2 (7 bases). CDR3 bases: TGTGCCAGCAGTTACTCGAGAGGGGGAGGGGGCTCCTACGAGCAGTACTTC. It specifies CASSYSRGGGGSYEQYF.